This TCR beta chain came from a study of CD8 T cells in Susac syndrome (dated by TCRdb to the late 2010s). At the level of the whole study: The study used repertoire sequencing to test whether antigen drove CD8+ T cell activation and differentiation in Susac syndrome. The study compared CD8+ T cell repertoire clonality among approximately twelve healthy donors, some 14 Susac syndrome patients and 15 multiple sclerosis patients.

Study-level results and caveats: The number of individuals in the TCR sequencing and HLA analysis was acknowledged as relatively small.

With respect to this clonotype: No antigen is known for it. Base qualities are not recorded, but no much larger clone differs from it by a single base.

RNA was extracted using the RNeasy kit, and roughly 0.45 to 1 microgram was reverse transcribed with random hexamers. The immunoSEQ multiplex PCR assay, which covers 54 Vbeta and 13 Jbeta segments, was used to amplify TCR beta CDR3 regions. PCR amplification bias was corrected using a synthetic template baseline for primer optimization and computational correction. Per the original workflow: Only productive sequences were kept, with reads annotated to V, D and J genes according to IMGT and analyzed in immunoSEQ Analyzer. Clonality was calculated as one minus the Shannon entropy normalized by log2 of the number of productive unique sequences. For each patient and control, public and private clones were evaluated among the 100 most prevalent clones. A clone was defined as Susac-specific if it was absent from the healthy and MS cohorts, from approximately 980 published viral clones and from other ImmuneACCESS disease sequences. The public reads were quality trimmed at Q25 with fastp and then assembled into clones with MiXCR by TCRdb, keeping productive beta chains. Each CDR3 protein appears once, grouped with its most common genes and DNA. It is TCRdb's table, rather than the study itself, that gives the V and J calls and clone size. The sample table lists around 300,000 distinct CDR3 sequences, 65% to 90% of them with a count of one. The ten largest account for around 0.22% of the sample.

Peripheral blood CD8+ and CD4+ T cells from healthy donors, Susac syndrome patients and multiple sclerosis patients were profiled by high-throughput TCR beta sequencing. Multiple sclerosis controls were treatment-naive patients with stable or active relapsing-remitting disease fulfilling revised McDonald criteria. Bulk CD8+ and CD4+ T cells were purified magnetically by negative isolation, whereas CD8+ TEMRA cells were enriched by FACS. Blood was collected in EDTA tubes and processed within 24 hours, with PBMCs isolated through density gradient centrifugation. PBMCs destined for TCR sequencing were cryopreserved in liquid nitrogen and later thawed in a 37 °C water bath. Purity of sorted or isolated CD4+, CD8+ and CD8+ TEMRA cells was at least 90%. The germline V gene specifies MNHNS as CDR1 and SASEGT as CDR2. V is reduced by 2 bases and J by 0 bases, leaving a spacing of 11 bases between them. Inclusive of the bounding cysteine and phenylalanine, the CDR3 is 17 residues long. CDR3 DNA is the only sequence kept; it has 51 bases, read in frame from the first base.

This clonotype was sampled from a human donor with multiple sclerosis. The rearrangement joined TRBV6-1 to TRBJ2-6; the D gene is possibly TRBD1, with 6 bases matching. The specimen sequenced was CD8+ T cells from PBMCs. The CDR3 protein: CASSELVGGSGANVLTF. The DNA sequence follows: TGTGCCAGCAGTGAACTGGTAGGGGGCTCTGGGGCCAACGTCCTGACTTTC.